This TCR beta chain was observed in a study of blood T cell repertoires in COVID-19. Study summary: Some COVID-19 samples were acute and others convalescent; all came from the United States, Italy and Spain. T cells, B-cell-depleted T cells, or PBMCs supplied cDNA or gDNA.

Seattle's cohort entered during active infection and was followed longitudinally. Profiled with immunoSEQ multiplex PCR; TCRdb holds only in-frame clones, not every one. The sample has 45,000 to 50,000 clones; 70% to 90% are singletons. The germline V and J ends were trimmed by 0 bases and 5 bases, with 4 bases remaining between them. This CDR3 comprises 13 residues. Germline V gives CDR1 MNHNY, CDR2 SVGAGI (reference sequence). The sample consisted of peripheral blood. The TCR comes from a woman of 80 years or more with COVID-19, enrolled during active disease. The chain is built from TRBV6-6 and TRBJ1-4, with D hard to call. The CDR3 DNA sequence: TGTGCCAGCAGTTACTCCGAGAATGAAAAACTGTTTTTT. This codes for CASSYSENEKLFF.